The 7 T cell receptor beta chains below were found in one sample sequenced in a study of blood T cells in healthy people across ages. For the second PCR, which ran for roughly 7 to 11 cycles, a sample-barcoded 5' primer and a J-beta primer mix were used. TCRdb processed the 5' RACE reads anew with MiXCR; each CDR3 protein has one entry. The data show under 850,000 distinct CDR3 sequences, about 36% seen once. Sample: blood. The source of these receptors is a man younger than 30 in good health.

The CDR3: CASSEFIAGGPYNEQFF. The CDR3 DNA reads TGTGCCAGCAGTGAATTCATAGCGGGGGGGCCCTACAATGAGCAGTTCTTC. The rearrangement joins TRBV6-1 to TRBJ2-1, with 11 bases matching TRBD2. The CDR3 loop spans 17 amino acids. Germline assignment: CDR1 MNHNS and CDR2 SASEGT. Trimming cost V 2 bases and J 2 bases; bases outside gene matches: 5.

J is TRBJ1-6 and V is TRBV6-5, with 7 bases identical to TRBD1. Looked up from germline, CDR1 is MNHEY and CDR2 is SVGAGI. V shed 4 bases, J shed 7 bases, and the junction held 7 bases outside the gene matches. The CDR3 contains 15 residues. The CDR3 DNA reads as TGTGCCAGCAGTTCCCGACGGGACAGAAATTCACCCCTCCACTTT. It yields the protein CASSSRRDRNSPLHF.

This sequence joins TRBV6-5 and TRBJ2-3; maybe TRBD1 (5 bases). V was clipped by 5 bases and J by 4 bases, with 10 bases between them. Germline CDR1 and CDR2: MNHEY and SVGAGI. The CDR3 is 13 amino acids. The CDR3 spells CASSRDSADTQYF. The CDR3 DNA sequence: TGTGCCAGCAGTCGCGACAGCGCAGATACGCAGTATTTT.

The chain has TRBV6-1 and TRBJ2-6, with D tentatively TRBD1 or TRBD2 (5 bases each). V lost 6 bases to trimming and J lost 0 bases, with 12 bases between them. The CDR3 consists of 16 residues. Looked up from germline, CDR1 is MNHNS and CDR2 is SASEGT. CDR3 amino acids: CASSEYGTSGANVLTF. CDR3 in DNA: TGTGCCAGCAGCGAATACGGGACCTCTGGGGCCAACGTCCTGACTTTC.

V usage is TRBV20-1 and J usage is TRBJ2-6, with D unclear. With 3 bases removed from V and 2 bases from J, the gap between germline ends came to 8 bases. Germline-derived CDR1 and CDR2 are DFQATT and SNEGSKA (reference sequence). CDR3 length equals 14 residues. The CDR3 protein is CSARGPAGANVLTF. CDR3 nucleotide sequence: TGCAGTGCTAGGGGTCCAGCTGGGGCCAACGTCCTGACTTTC.

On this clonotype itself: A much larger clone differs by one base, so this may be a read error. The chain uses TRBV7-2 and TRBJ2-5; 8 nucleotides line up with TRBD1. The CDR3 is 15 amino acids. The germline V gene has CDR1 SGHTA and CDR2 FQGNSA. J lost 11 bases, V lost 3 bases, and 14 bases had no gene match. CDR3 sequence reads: CASSLDRERVIEQYF. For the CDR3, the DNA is TGTGCCAGCAGCTTGGACAGGGAGAGGGTTATTGAGCAGTACTTC.

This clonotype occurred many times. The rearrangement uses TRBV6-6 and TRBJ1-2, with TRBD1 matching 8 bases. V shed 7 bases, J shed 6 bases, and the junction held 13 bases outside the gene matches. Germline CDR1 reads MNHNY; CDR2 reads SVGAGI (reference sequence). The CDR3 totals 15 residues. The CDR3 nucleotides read TGTGCCAGCACTCACCCACCGGGACAGGAGAATGGCTACACCTTC. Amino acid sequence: CASTHPPGQENGYTF.